The T cell receptor (beta chain) described here comes from a study of blood T cell repertoires in COVID-19. Measured with immunoSEQ multiplex PCR; TCRdb has only the in-frame clones, and not every one. The data show about 73,000 clones, approximately 80% seen once. Germline V lookup: CDR1 SGHRS, CDR2 YFSETQ. The CDR3 runs 15 residues. V lost 0 bases, J lost 3 bases, and 2 bases stayed unmatched. This TCR was sampled from an older man with active or convalescent COVID-19. The sequencing sample was made of peripheral blood. The genes are TRBV5-1 and TRBJ2-1; TRBD1 matches at 8 bases. In nucleotides, the CDR3 is TGCGCCAGCAGCTTGGGACAGGGGCTCTACAATGAGCAGTTCTTC. Its protein product is CASSLGQGLYNEQFF.